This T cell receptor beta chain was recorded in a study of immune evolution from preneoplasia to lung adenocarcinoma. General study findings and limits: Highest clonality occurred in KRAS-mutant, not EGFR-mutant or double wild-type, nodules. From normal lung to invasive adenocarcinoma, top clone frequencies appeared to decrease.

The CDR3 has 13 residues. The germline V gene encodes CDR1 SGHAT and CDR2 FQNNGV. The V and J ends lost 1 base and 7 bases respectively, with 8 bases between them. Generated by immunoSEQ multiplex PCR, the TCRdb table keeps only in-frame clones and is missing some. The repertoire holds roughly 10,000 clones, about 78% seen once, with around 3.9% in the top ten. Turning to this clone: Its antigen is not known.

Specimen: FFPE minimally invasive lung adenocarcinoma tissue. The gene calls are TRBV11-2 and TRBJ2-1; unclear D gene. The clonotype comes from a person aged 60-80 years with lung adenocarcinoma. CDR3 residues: CASSLGLNNEQFF. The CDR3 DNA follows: TGTGCCAGCAGCTTAGGCTTGAATAATGAGCAGTTCTTC.